Below are 26 T cell receptor beta chains sequenced from a single sample in a study of blood T cell repertoires in COVID-19 (dated by TCRdb to about 2020). The library came from the immunoSEQ multiplex PCR assay. Entries here come from immuneACCESS through TCRdb and include only in-frame sequences with V and J called. Some clones fail to appear in such tables; in the studies checked, an unresolved V gene covers under half of the shortfall, and the cause of the remainder is unknown. This sample holds over 80,000 clones; nearly 90% were observed only once. Of the sample, over 2.5% is held by the ten largest clones. Input material: peripheral blood. The receptors originated from a woman older than 75 with acute or convalescent COVID-19.

The chain has TRBV4-3 and TRBJ1-4, with 10 bases aligning to TRBD1. This CDR3 has 15 amino acids. CDR1 is LGHNA, CDR2 YSLEER, per germline. Losses at the gene ends were 3 bases for V and 5 bases for J; bases not matched to a gene: 3. This CDR3 reads CASSHGTGANEKLFF. CDR3 DNA sequence: TGCGCCAGCAGCCATGGGACAGGGGCAAATGAAAAACTGTTTTTT.

This clone was seen a handful of times. V usage is TRBV6-1 and J usage is TRBJ1-5; a weak D match, TRBD1 (5 bases). CDR1 MNHNS and CDR2 SASEGT come from the germline V gene. The CDR3 is 14 residues long. The V end was cut by 2 bases, the J end by 7 bases, with 12 bases between. The CDR3 DNA is TGTGCCAGCAGTGAACAGGGTAGCAGGCAGCCCCAGCATTTT. This sequence encodes CASSEQGSRQPQHF.

V gene TRBV15 combines with J gene TRBJ2-3; tentatively, D is TRBD1 (6 bases). Germline values: CDR1 LNHNV, CDR2 YYDKDF (reference sequence). This CDR3 contains 16 residues. Trimming removed 0 bases at V and 0 bases at J, with 10 bases between. The CDR3 is CATSREGGSSTDTQYF. The CDR3 region has the DNA TGTGCCACCAGCAGAGAAGGGGGTTCTAGCACAGATACGCAGTATTTT.

The chain links TRBV30 to TRBJ2-1; 8 bases line up with TRBD2. The CDR3 consists of 14 residues. CDR1 GTSNPN and CDR2 SVGIG come from the germline V gene (reference sequence). Trimming at V came to 4 bases and at J to 7 bases, leaving 9 bases not matched to a gene. This chain's CDR3 is CAWKSGGPKNEQFF. DNA for the CDR3: TGTGCCTGGAAGTCGGGAGGGCCTAAGAATGAGCAGTTCTTC. Based on the CDR3 plus reference TRBV30 and TRBJ2-1, the full variable domain is SQTIHQWPATLVQPVGSPLSLECTVEGTSNPNLYWYRQAAGRGLQLLFYSVGIGQISSEVPQNLSASRPQDRQFILSSKKLLLSDSGFYLCAWKSGGPKNEQFFGPGTRLTVL.

The V gene is TRBV19, the J gene TRBJ2-3; D not certain. The V end was cut by 8 bases, the J end by 0 bases, with 15 bases between. The germline gives CDR1 LNHDA, CDR2 SQIVND (reference sequence). This CDR3 contains 15 residues. CDR3 amino acids: CASAESGPSTDTQYF. As DNA, the CDR3 is TGTGCCAGTGCCGAAAGTGGCCCTAGCACAGATACGCAGTATTTT.

This rearrangement joins TRBV5-6 to TRBJ1-5, with 9 bases fitting TRBD1. The V and J ends lost 0 bases and 4 bases, in that order; junction bases with no gene match: 5. The CDR3 is 16 residues long. Germline V gene data show CDR1 as SGHDT and CDR2 as YYEEEE. The CDR3, as DNA: TGTGCCAGCAGCTTGGAAGGACAGGGGAGGAATCAGCCCCAGCATTTT. This sequence encodes CASSLEGQGRNQPQHF.

The gene calls are TRBV30 and TRBJ2-3; 8 positions agree with TRBD2. Per the germline V gene, CDR1 is GTSNPN and CDR2 is SVGIG (reference sequence). CDR3 length: 14 residues. The V segment lost 4 bases and the J segment 3 bases; nucleotides outside the gene matches: 6. The DNA of the CDR3 is TGTGCCTGGAAACCTCGGGGGGGGACAGATACGCAGTATTTT. Translation gives CAWKPRGGTDTQYF.

This rearrangement joins TRBV12-3 or TRBV12-4 to TRBJ2-1, with D possibly being TRBD2 (5 bases). Trimming left V 5 bases short and J 9 bases short, with 14 bases between. The CDR3 runs to 13 residues. The CDR3: CASSLGREGEQFF. The DNA of the CDR3 is TGTGCCAGCAGTCTAGGACGGGAAGGTGAGCAGTTCTTC.

CDR3 residues: CASSLQGRSHEQFF. The DNA of the CDR3 is TGTGCCAGCAGCCTACAGGGACGTTCCCATGAGCAGTTCTTC. The V gene is TRBV6-2 or TRBV6-3, the J gene TRBJ2-1; D might be TRBD1 (6 bases). CDR3 length: 14 amino acids. V dropped 6 bases and J dropped 8 bases, with 17 bases sitting between them. Germline assignment: CDR1 MNHEY and CDR2 SVGEGT.

V gene TRBV28 combines with J gene TRBJ1-1; 10 bases align to TRBD1. CDR1 is MDHEN and CDR2 is SYDVKM in the germline V gene. V trimming: 10 bases; J trimming: 5 bases; junction bases outside the gene matches: 10. The CDR3 is 14 residues long. The CDR3, as DNA: TGTGCCATCGCAACGACAGGGGGCAGTACTGAAGCTTTCTTT. This codes for CAIATTGGSTEAFF. The full variable domain, in which reference TRBV28 and TRBJ1-1 provide the parts outside the CDR3, is DVKVTQSSRYLVKRTGEKVFLECVQDMDHENMFWYRQDPGLGLRLIYFSYDVKMKEKGDIPEGYSVSREKKERFSLILESASTNQTSMYLCAIATTGGSTEAFFGQGTRLTVV.

The V and J genes are TRBV6-2 or TRBV6-3 and TRBJ2-7; tentative D call: TRBD2 (6 bases). CDR3 length equals 15 residues. Germline CDR1 MNHEY, CDR2 SVGEGT. Trimming pared 5 bases from V and 3 bases from J, leaving 17 bases between. Here the CDR3 reads CASSNTSRERYEQYF. Here the CDR3 DNA reads TGTGCCAGCAGTAACACTAGTCGGGAGCGCTACGAGCAGTACTTC.

This chain connects TRBV7-2 to TRBJ1-2, with D possibly matching TRBD1 (6 bases). The germline gives CDR1 SGHTA, CDR2 FQGNSA. This CDR3 is 14 amino acids long. V lost 5 bases and J 5 bases, leaving 15 bases between the germline ends. The CDR3: CASSPTTGSYGYTF. The CDR3, as DNA: TGTGCCAGCAGCCCGACGACAGGTTCATATGGCTACACCTTC.

The chain has TRBV27 and TRBJ2-2; 9 nucleotides agree with TRBD1. Trimming at V came to 4 bases and at J to 2 bases, leaving 2 bases not matched to a gene. Germline lookup yields CDR1 MNHEY and CDR2 SMNVEV (reference sequence). The CDR3 is 15 residues long. CDR3 DNA: TGTGCCAGCAGTTACAGGGGGCGTAACACCGGGGAGCTGTTTTTT. Encoded protein: CASSYRGRNTGELFF.

J is TRBJ2-4 and V is TRBV5-4, with 8 bases identical to TRBD2. Germline trimming cut 6 bases from V and 5 bases from J; bases unmatched to any gene: 4. The V gene's germline CDR1 is SGHNT and CDR2 YYREEE (reference sequence). The CDR3 contains 13 residues. CDR3 sequence: CASTSGGENIQYF. CDR3 DNA: TGTGCCAGCACCTCGGGGGGGGAAAACATTCAGTACTTC.

In regard to this clone: An end of the junction does not agree with germline; a read error may underlie this. V and J are TRBV7-7 and TRBJ2-2; tentatively, D is TRBD2 (6 bases). The CDR3 contains 15 residues. The germline V gene has CDR1 SSHAT and CDR2 FNYEAQ (reference sequence). The CDR3 DNA follows: TGTGCTAGCAGCTGGGGACTGTCGAACACCGGGGAGCTGTTTTTT. Amino acids: CASSWGLSNTGELFF.

The V call is TRBV9, the J call TRBJ2-7; D may be TRBD1 (6 bases). Trimming stripped 4 bases from V and 6 bases from J, with 14 bases between. Germline CDR1 and CDR2: SGDLS and YYNGEE. The CDR3 sequence is 13 residues long. The CDR3 sequence: CASSLGQTPEQYF. DNA of the CDR3: TGTGCCAGCAGCTTAGGACAGACTCCCGAGCAGTACTTC.

The rearrangement joins TRBV25-1 to TRBJ2-3; D is perhaps TRBD1 (5 bases). The CDR3 is 17 amino acids. The germline CDR1 and CDR2 sequences are MGHDK and SYGVNS. Trimming pared 2 bases from V and 3 bases from J, leaving 18 bases between. The CDR3 DNA is TGTGCCAGCAGTGAAGGTGGGGCCCTTATTAAAACAGATACGCAGTATTTT. It is translated as CASSEGGALIKTDTQYF.

The chain carries TRBV10-3 and TRBJ1-6; 9 positions agree with TRBD1. V trimming: 3 bases; J trimming: 2 bases; junction bases outside the gene matches: 2. In germline, CDR1 is ENHRY, CDR2 SYGVKD. The CDR3 extends over 16 amino acids. In nucleotides, the CDR3 is TGTGCCATCAGTGAACAGGGGGCAGCCTATAATTCACCCCTCCACTTT. This translates into CAISEQGAAYNSPLHF.

The genes are TRBV6-5 and TRBJ1-1; D is unresolved. In germline, CDR1 is MNHEY, CDR2 SVGAGI. The CDR3 runs 14 residues. Trimming removed 7 bases from V and 0 bases from J, with 12 bases in between. The chain's CDR3 is CASTEGGVNTEAFF. CDR3 coding DNA: TGTGCCAGCACCGAAGGTGGAGTGAACACTGAAGCTTTCTTT.

The chain employs TRBV5-1 and TRBJ2-1; TRBD2 matches 10 bases. Germline-derived CDR1 and CDR2 are SGHRS and YFSETQ. J gave up 6 bases and V 0 bases, and 9 bases lay outside the gene matches. This CDR3 region has 17 residues. Here the CDR3 reads CASSLGLAGAGSNEQFF. The CDR3 bases are TGCGCCAGCAGCTTGGGGCTAGCGGGAGCGGGCAGCAATGAGCAGTTCTTC.

This rearrangement joins TRBV20-1 to TRBJ1-2, with D maybe TRBD1 (5 bases). Germline V gene lookup returns CDR1 DFQATT and CDR2 SNEGSKA (reference sequence). CDR3 length: 11 amino acids. Trimming shortened V by 4 bases and J by 8 bases, and 11 bases separated the two germline ends. CDR3 amino acids: CSAKDNGGYTF. DNA of the CDR3: TGCAGTGCTAAGGACAACGGGGGCTACACCTTC.

This CDR3 is CASSSLAGTTYEQYF. The CDR3 nucleotides read TGTGCCAGCAGTTCCCTAGCGGGAACTACCTACGAGCAGTACTTC. The genes are TRBV27 and TRBJ2-7; 9 nucleotides align to TRBD2. This CDR3 has 15 amino acids. Germline CDR1 is MNHEY and CDR2 is SMNVEV (reference sequence). V dropped 4 bases and J dropped 2; count of bases not matched to a gene: 6.

V usage is TRBV7-9 and J usage is TRBJ1-2; D is perhaps TRBD1 (5 bases). In germline, CDR1 is SEHNR, CDR2 FQNEAQ (reference sequence). The CDR3 consists of 13 residues. The ends were cut back, 3 bases at V and 4 bases at J, with 9 bases in the middle. CDR3 coding DNA: TGTGCCAGCAGCTTGGGGCAGGGCTATGGCTACACCTTC. Protein sequence: CASSLGQGYGYTF.

This clone was observed once. The V gene is TRBV27, the J gene TRBJ2-1; 8 positions agree with TRBD2. Germline values: CDR1 MNHEY, CDR2 SMNVEV (reference sequence). Trimming cost V 3 bases and J 6 bases; bases outside gene matches: 7. CDR3 length equals 15 residues. The CDR3 spells CASSLGNGRGNEQFF. As DNA, the CDR3 is TGTGCCAGCAGTTTGGGGAACGGGAGGGGCAATGAGCAGTTCTTC.

V gene TRBV19 combines with J gene TRBJ2-7; 7 positions match TRBD1. Germline CDR1 LNHDA, CDR2 SQIVND (reference sequence). The J segment lost 5 bases and the V segment lost 5 bases, leaving 12 bases of the junction unmatched. The CDR3 runs 15 residues. CDR3 nucleotide sequence: TGTGCCAGTAGTCTTCAGGGGGAGTCGCGCCACGAGCAGTACTTC. Translated: CASSLQGESRHEQYF.

The chain recombines TRBV30 with TRBJ1-4; D remains unclear. This CDR3 comprises 13 residues. V lost 2 bases and J 10 bases, leaving 14 bases between the germline ends. Germline V CDR1 and CDR2: GTSNPN, SVGIG (reference sequence). CDR3 sequence: CAWSSDEGGKLFF. The CDR3 region has the DNA TGTGCCTGGAGTTCCGACGAGGGAGGAAAACTGTTTTTT.